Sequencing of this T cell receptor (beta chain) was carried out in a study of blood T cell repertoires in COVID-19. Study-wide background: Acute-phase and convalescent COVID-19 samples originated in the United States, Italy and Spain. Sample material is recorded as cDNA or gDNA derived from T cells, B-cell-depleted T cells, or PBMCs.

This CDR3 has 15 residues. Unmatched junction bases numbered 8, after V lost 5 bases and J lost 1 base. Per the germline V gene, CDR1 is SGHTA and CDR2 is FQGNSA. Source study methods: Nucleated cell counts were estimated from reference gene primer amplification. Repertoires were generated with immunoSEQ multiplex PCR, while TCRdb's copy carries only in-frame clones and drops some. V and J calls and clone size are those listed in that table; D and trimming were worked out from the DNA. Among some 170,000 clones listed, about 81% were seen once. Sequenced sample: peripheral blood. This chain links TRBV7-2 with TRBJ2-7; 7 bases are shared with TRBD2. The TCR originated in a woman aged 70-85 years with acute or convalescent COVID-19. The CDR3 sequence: CASSETGGGSYEQYF. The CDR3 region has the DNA TGTGCCAGCAGCGAAACTGGGGGGGGGTCCTACGAGCAGTACTTC. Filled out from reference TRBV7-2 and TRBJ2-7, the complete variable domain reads GAGVSQSPSNKVTEKGKDVELRCDPISGHTALYWYRQSLGQGLEFLIYFQGNSAPDKSGLPSDRFSAERTGGSVSTLTIQRTQQEDSAVYLCASSETGGGSYEQYFGPGTRLTVT.